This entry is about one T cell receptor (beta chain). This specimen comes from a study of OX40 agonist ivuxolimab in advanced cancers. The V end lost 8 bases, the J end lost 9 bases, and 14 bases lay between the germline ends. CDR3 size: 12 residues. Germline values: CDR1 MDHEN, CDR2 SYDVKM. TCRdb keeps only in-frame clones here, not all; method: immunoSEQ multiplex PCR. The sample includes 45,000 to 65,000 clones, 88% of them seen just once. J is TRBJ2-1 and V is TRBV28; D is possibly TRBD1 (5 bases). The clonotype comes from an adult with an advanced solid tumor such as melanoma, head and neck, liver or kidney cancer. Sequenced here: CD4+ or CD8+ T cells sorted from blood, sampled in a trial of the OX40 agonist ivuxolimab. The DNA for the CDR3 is TGTGCCAGCGGGGCCCTTTACGGTGAGCAGTTCTTC. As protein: CASGALYGEQFF.